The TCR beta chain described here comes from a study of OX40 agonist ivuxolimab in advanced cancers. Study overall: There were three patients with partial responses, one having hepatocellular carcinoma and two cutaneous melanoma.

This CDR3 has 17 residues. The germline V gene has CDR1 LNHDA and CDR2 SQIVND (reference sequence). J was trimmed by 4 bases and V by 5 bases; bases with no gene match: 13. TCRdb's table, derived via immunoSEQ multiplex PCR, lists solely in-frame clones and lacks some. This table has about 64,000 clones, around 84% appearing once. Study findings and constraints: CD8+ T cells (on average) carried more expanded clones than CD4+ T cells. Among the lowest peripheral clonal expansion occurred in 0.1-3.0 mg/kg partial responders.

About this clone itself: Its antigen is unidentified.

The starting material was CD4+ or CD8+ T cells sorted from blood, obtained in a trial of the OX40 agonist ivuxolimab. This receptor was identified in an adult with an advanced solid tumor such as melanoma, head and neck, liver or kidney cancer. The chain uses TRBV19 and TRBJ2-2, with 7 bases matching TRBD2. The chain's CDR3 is CASSAPVGTTPTGELFF. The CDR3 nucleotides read TGTGCCAGTAGTGCCCCGGTAGGGACTACGCCCACCGGGGAGCTGTTTTTT.